A selection of T cell receptor beta chains follows, all from one sample in a study of blood T cell repertoires in COVID-19. Libraries were prepared by immunoSEQ multiplex PCR; TCRdb keeps only in-frame clonotypes and omits some of them. The profile covers 85,000 to 120,000 clones, with around four fifths appearing a single time and around 4% taken by the ten largest. Sequenced: peripheral blood. The receptors stem from a human donor in a cohort sampled during active COVID-19. Each CDR3 is given with its conserved first and last residue. Fields, in order: clone size, V gene, J gene, D gene, CDR3 protein, CDR3 DNA. A D gene is named only where the DNA matches it firmly. Clone size is given for some rows only: seen once, a few or many times, or a class if the clone is expanded.

>-|TRBV28|TRBJ2-3|-
CASSRGGTQYF
TGTGCCAGCAGCCGAGGGGGTACGCAGTATTTT
>few|TRBV11-2|TRBJ1-2|-
CASSLGGTPPWLYGYTF
TGTGCCAGCAGCTTAGGAGGAACCCCACCTTGGCTCTATGGCTACACCTTC
>-|TRBV7-3|TRBJ2-5|TRBD1
CASSLGTASQETQYF
TGTGCCAGCAGCCTAGGGACAGCCTCCCAAGAGACCCAGTACTTC
>medium-sized|TRBV13|TRBJ2-7|TRBD1
CASTWDRNVLEGVNEQYF
TGTGCCAGCACCTGGGACAGGAACGTTTTAGAAGGGGTCAACGAGCAGTACTTC
>-|TRBV11-2|TRBJ2-7|-
CASSLRGLPGQYF
TGTGCCAGCAGCTTAAGGGGTCTGCCCGGGCAGTACTTC
>few|TRBV4-1|TRBJ1-1|-
CASSQASYITTEAFF
TGCGCCAGCAGCCAAGCCAGTTACATAACCACTGAAGCTTTCTTT
>-|TRBV4-1|TRBJ2-2|TRBD2
CASSHPPGGPGELFF
TGCGCCAGCAGCCACCCGCCGGGGGGGCCCGGGGAGCTGTTTTTT
>-|TRBV7-2|TRBJ2-7|-
CASSSGSAGWTYEQYF
TGTGCCAGCAGTAGTGGGTCGGCAGGGTGGACCTACGAGCAGTACTTC
>-|TRBV4-1|TRBJ2-1|TRBD2
CASSQVGLAGLVVYNEQFF
TGCGCCAGCAGCCAAGTAGGGCTAGCGGGGTTAGTAGTTTACAATGAGCAGTTCTTC
>-|TRBV30|TRBJ1-2|-
CAWRSQGRGGYTF
TGTGCCTGGAGATCACAGGGTAGGGGTGGCTACACCTTC
>-|TRBV6-4|TRBJ1-1|TRBD1
CASRNRTGGNQAFF
TGTGCCAGCAGAAACAGGACAGGGGGCAATCAAGCTTTCTTT
>-|TRBV7-2|TRBJ2-6|-
CASSLAHGGRGANVLTF
TGTGCCAGCAGCTTAGCCCACGGAGGGCGTGGGGCCAACGTCCTGACTTTC
>-|TRBV7-2|TRBJ1-2|-
CASSPGPSPAESYGYTF
TGTGCCAGCAGCCCAGGGCCCTCCCCGGCGGAATCCTATGGCTACACCTTC
>-|TRBV19|TRBJ2-1|-
CASSIGGATYNEQFF
TGTGCCAGTAGTATTGGTGGGGCCACCTACAATGAGCAGTTCTTC
>-|TRBV5-4|TRBJ2-1|TRBD2
CASSPTLPSGGSYNEQFF
TGTGCCAGCAGTCCGACATTGCCTAGCGGGGGGTCCTACAATGAGCAGTTCTTC
>-|TRBV5-5|TRBJ2-4|-
CASSFVQGRDIQYF
TGTGCCAGCAGTTTTGTACAGGGTAGGGACATTCAGTACTTC
>few|TRBV4-1|TRBJ2-2|-
CASSQGIWRVGELFF
TGCGCCAGCAGCCAAGGTATCTGGCGGGTCGGGGAGCTGTTTTTT
>-|TRBV5-5|TRBJ1-4|TRBD1
CASSPAGTVNEKLFF
TGTGCCAGCTCCCCTGCCGGGACAGTTAATGAAAAACTGTTTTTT
>few|TRBV19|TRBJ1-5|TRBD1
CASSLDRGNQPQHF
TGTGCCAGTAGCCTCGACAGGGGCAATCAGCCCCAGCATTTT
>few|TRBV4-3|TRBJ1-1|-
CASSPIPQGSTEAFF
TGCGCCAGCAGCCCGATACCCCAGGGGTCGACTGAAGCTTTCTTT
>-|TRBV29-1|TRBJ2-1|TRBD2
CSVEEDWAGGSEQFF
TGCAGCGTTGAAGAGGATTGGGCGGGGGGGAGTGAGCAGTTCTTC
>-|TRBV3-1/TRBV3-2|TRBJ2-1|TRBD2
CASSPLAGALEFF
TGTGCCAGCAGCCCACTAGCGGGGGCCCTCGAGTTCTTC
>-|TRBV6-5|TRBJ1-3|-
CASRGALSGNTIYF
TGTGCCAGCCGGGGGGCACTCTCTGGAAACACCATATATTTT
>-|TRBV18|TRBJ2-3|TRBD2
CASSPPRAGGSTDTQYF
TGTGCCAGCTCACCGCCGAGAGCGGGGGGGAGCACAGATACGCAGTATTTT
>-|TRBV27|TRBJ2-1|TRBD1
CASSDRASTYNEQFF
TGTGCCAGCAGTGACAGGGCGAGTACCTACAATGAGCAGTTCTTC
>few|TRBV7-9|TRBJ1-2|-
CASSPKGGYTF
TGTGCCAGCAGCCCGAAGGGGGGCTACACCTTC
>-|TRBV5-1|TRBJ2-2|-
CASSLAGQRELFF
TGCGCCAGCAGCTTGGCAGGGCAGCGGGAGCTGTTTTTT
>-|TRBV5-1|TRBJ1-5|-
CASIQTGGSNQPQHF
TGCGCCAGCATCCAAACGGGGGGTAGCAATCAGCCCCAGCATTTT
>-|TRBV27|TRBJ2-7|TRBD1
CASTPMGQGYEQYF
TGTGCCAGCACCCCAATGGGACAGGGCTACGAGCAGTACTTC
>-|TRBV3-1/TRBV3-2|TRBJ2-5|TRBD1
CASENRGETQYF
TGTGCCAGCGAAAACAGGGGAGAGACCCAGTACTTC
>-|TRBV3-1/TRBV3-2|TRBJ2-5|TRBD2
CASISGGLAEETQYF
TGTGCCAGCATTTCCGGAGGACTAGCGGAAGAGACCCAGTACTTC
>once|TRBV4-2|TRBJ2-2|TRBD2
CASSQDAGGTTGELFF
TGTGCCAGCAGCCAAGATGCGGGGGGGACCACCGGGGAGCTGTTTTTT
>-|TRBV4-1|TRBJ1-6|-
CASSQSRNSPLHF
TGCGCCAGCAGCCAATCCCGGAATTCACCCCTCCACTTT
>-|TRBV7-9|TRBJ1-2|TRBD1
CASSHWDRENGYTF
TGTGCCAGCAGCCACTGGGACAGGGAGAACGGCTACACCTTC
>-|TRBV7-2|TRBJ2-7|TRBD2
CASSLNRGGSYEQYF
TGTGCCAGCAGCTTAAACCGCGGGGGGTCCTACGAGCAGTACTTC
>-|TRBV7-2|TRBJ2-2|TRBD2
CASSQGLAGTGELFF
TGTGCCAGCAGCCAGGGACTAGCGGGGACCGGGGAGCTGTTTTTT
>-|TRBV5-1|TRBJ2-1|-
CASSVQGSYNEQFF
TGCGCCAGCAGCGTACAGGGCTCCTACAATGAGCAGTTCTTC
>once|TRBV6-2/TRBV6-3|TRBJ2-3|TRBD1
CASSYPRTGPYSTDTQYF
TGTGCCAGCAGTTACCCGAGGACAGGGCCTTATAGCACAGATACGCAGTATTTT
>-|TRBV7-2|TRBJ1-3|-
CASSRAGASGNTIYF
TGTGCCAGCAGCCGCGCGGGGGCTTCGGGAAACACCATATATTTT
>-|TRBV7-2|TRBJ2-3|-
CASSLESGPTDTQYF
TGTGCCAGCAGCTTAGAGTCAGGGCCCACAGATACGCAGTATTTT
>few|TRBV13|TRBJ2-1|TRBD1
CASSLRQGRNEQFF
TGTGCCAGCAGCTTAAGACAGGGGAGGAATGAGCAGTTCTTC
>-|TRBV6-5|TRBJ2-7|-
CASSYSKQHYEQYF
TGTGCCAGCAGTTACTCAAAACAGCACTACGAGCAGTACTTC
>-|TRBV11-1|TRBJ2-5|TRBD2
CASSPREGTQETQYF
TGTGCCAGCAGCCCCAGGGAGGGAACCCAAGAGACCCAGTACTTC
>-|TRBV7-2|TRBJ2-5|-
CASSYSLDGKKETQYF
TGTGCCAGCAGCTACTCACTAGATGGGAAAAAAGAGACCCAGTACTTC
>-|TRBV6-5|TRBJ2-3|-
CASSYRTESTDTQYF
TGTGCCAGCAGTTACCGGACAGAGAGTACAGATACGCAGTATTTT
>-|TRBV29-1|TRBJ2-3|-
CSVPRTTSTDTQYF
TGCAGCGTTCCCCGGACAACTAGCACAGATACGCAGTATTTT
>few|TRBV7-2|TRBJ1-2|-
CASSLVARGNGYTF
TGTGCCAGCAGCTTAGTTGCCAGGGGTAATGGCTACACCTTC
>-|TRBV19|TRBJ1-2|TRBD1
CASSIGAGGLYGYTF
TGTGCCAGTAGTATAGGGGCAGGGGGCCTCTATGGCTACACCTTC
>-|TRBV9|TRBJ2-7|-
CASSIGSGDNREQYF
TGTGCCAGCAGCATAGGTTCAGGCGACAACCGGGAGCAGTACTTC
>-|TRBV5-1|TRBJ1-4|TRBD1
CASSPWTGAVGEKLFF
TGCGCCAGCAGCCCATGGACAGGGGCAGTCGGTGAAAAACTGTTTTTT
>few|TRBV10-2|TRBJ2-1|TRBD1
CASSDGSTGYNEQFF
TGCGCCAGCAGTGATGGGTCGACAGGGTACAATGAGCAGTTCTTC
>-|TRBV5-4|TRBJ2-3|TRBD2
CASSPPLAGFDTQYF
TGTGCCAGCAGCCCGCCCCTAGCGGGGTTTGATACGCAGTATTTT
>-|TRBV28|TRBJ1-6|TRBD1
CASQPSTGVNSPLHF
TGTGCCAGCCAACCGTCGACAGGGGTCAATTCACCCCTCCACTTT
>-|TRBV5-4|TRBJ1-1|TRBD1
CASSSGTGGVRGEAFF
TGTGCCAGCAGTTCCGGGACAGGTGGGGTGAGAGGTGAAGCTTTCTTT
>-|TRBV11-3|TRBJ2-1|TRBD2
CASSLGLAGRSSYNEQFF
TGTGCCAGCAGCTTAGGGCTAGCGGGCCGTAGCTCCTACAATGAGCAGTTCTTC
>-|TRBV18|TRBJ2-5|TRBD1
CASSPWGQEGQETQYF
TGTGCCAGCTCACCCTGGGGACAGGAGGGCCAAGAGACCCAGTACTTC
>-|TRBV19|TRBJ2-6|TRBD1
CASSPAGGSFWNSGANVLTF
TGTGCCAGTAGTCCCGCAGGGGGATCGTTTTGGAACTCTGGGGCCAACGTCCTGACTTTC